This T cell receptor beta chain is from a study of molecular identifiers for immune sequencing clone quantification. The study's findings and limits: Clones above 20 RNA copies contained over 98% of effector molecules but under 1% of naive ones. Highly expanded clone sizes could end up underestimated if a barcode were shared by identical TCR molecules.

TCRdb re-called the PCR reads through MiXCR, storing one row per CDR3 protein. The sample includes about 640,000 distinct CDR3 sequences, 20% of them seen just once. V was shortened by 4 bases and J by 5 bases, with 15 bases between the two germline ends. CDR1 MNHEY and CDR2 SVGAGI come from the germline V gene. The CDR3 loop spans 15 amino acids. The sample holds many counts of this clonotype. What it binds is not known. Sorted cell numbers of 20,000 to 1,000,000, with 10%, 30% or 50% RNA, served as input for naive CD8 libraries. For naive CD8 T cells, sorting used the CD8+CD4-CCR7+CD45RA+ phenotype. Sequencing was carried out using naive CD8+ T cells from blood, with Jurkat cell RNA spiked in. Subset meaning: FACS-sorted CD8+CD4-CCR7+CD45RA+ naive T cells. The V gene is TRBV6-5, the J gene TRBJ1-5; a possible D gene is TRBD1 (5 bases). This receptor was taken from a human donor in good health. Some libraries in this study had Jurkat cell RNA spiked in. DNA of the CDR3: TGTGCCAGCAGTTCCGGGGGAGGTTCATATCAGCCCCAGCATTTT. It specifies CASSSGGGSYQPQHF.